This section outlines one T cell receptor beta chain sequence together with its context. This clone was seen a handful of times. Which antigen it targets is not known. Base qualities were left out, and no much larger clone turns up one base away. These data come from a study of blood T cell repertoires in COVID-19 (dated by TCRdb to between 2020 and 2021). A note on the overall study: Samples from collaborators originated in the United States, Italy and Spain and spanned both the acute and convalescent phases of COVID-19. A de-identified subject ID, COVID-19 status, age in years and sex were almost always included in the sample metadata. The repertoires were released in a freely available public database meant as a resource for research on the immune response to SARS-CoV-2. The samples were drawn from two sources: the first 160 participants of the ongoing ImmuneRACE study, and 1,000 to 1,500 subjects contributed by 6 global collaborators. The dataset comprised deeply sampled blood TCRbeta repertoires from subjects exposed to, actively infected with, or recovered from COVID-19. The material from the prospective study consisted of cDNA or gDNA derived from T cells, B-cell-depleted T cells, or PBMCs. HLA class I and class II types, where available, came from metadata supplied by the sample provider rather than from assay-based typing.

Summary of the overall study and its limitations: The amount of clinical and demographic metadata varied by source and participant and was provided uncurated.

In the prospective study, participants were about 18 to 95 years old, resided in about two dozen geographic areas of the United States, and were enrolled through a virtual design. Cohort assignment in the prospective study relied on participant-reported clinical history from a screening survey and a study questionnaire. Recovered participants in ImmuneRACE Cohort 3 were defined by two consecutive negative NP/OP PCR tests, clearance by a healthcare professional, or resolution of symptoms. Mobile phlebotomists in the prospective study collected whole blood, serum and a nasopharyngeal or oropharyngeal swab from every participant. Participants in the prospective study had the option to provide additional blood draws and questionnaires over a roughly two-month period. Before DNA extraction, blood samples from the prospective study were shipped at room temperature or frozen. CDR1 MNHNY and CDR2 SVGAGI are derived from the germline V gene (reference sequence). V gives up 5 bases and J gives up 0 bases, and the segment between their germline ends measures 14 bases. The CDR3 holds 17 amino acids from the cysteine to the phenylalanine. Only the CDR3 DNA is retained, 51 bases long and in frame from the first base.

TCRbeta CDR3 regions were amplified from genomic DNA using the immunoSEQ Assay, a bias-controlled multiplex PCR. The original methods were these. The number of nucleated cells in each sample was estimated from the amplification of reference gene primers within the assay. To quantify the absolute abundance of each unique TCRbeta CDR3 rearrangement, sequence reads were collapsed and filtered. For each sample, productive Simpson clonality was calculated as the square root of Simpson's diversity index across productive rearrangements. In TCRdb, the immuneACCESS table is reduced to in-frame sequences with V and J assigned. These tables do not hold every clone; where another copy was compared, an unresolved V gene accounts for under half, and the others remain unexplained. The V and J calls and the clone size are those of that table, but D and trimming were determined from the DNA. The sample table lists a few hundred thousand clones, roughly four fifths of them with a count of one. The biggest ten clones account for approximately 4.7% of the sample.

The sequenced sample consisted of PBMCs or T cells enriched from blood (not recorded which). The chain is assembled from TRBV6-6 and TRBJ1-6; no D gene is confidently identified. The receptor was derived from a woman aged 45-60 years who had recovered from COVID-19. The bases read TGTGCCAGCAGTCCCCAAATGAGGAGCTCCTATAATTCACCCCTCCACTTT. Its coded protein is CASSPQMRSSYNSPLHF.